The 25 T cell receptor beta chains in this list originate from one sample, sequenced in a study of cytomegalovirus exposure and HLA in healthy donors. The PCR employed 60 Vbeta primers together with 13 Jbeta primers. Produced via immunoSEQ multiplex PCR; TCRdb's table is partial and in-frame only. The sample lists 110,000 or so clones, over 60% occurring once. Input material: PBMCs. Every receptor here comes from a man between 18 and 35 years old in good health and CMV-seropositive.

The gene calls are TRBV5-4 and TRBJ1-6; 9 nucleotides align to TRBD1. V was pared by 0 bases and J by 12 bases, with 4 bases of the junction left unmatched. There are 14 residues in the CDR3. Looked up from germline, CDR1 is SGHNT and CDR2 is YYREEE (reference sequence). The chain's CDR3 is CASSLGDRVKPLHF. The CDR3 nucleotides read TGTGCCAGCAGCTTGGGGGACAGGGTGAAACCCCTCCACTTT.

The V gene is TRBV27, the J gene TRBJ2-5; no firm D call. V lost 4 bases and J 0 bases, leaving 9 bases between the germline ends. CDR1 and CDR2 (germline): MNHEY, SMNVEV (reference sequence). This CDR3 region has 14 residues. CDR3 DNA sequence: TGTGCCAGCAGTTCGACATTGTACCAAGAGACCCAGTACTTC. Protein product: CASSSTLYQETQYF.

V and J are TRBV7-2 and TRBJ1-6; D is ambiguous. Trimming pared 6 bases from V and 0 bases from J, leaving 12 bases between. The germline V gene encodes CDR1 SGHTA and CDR2 FQGNSA. The CDR3 spans 16 residues. DNA for the CDR3: TGTGCCAGCAGTTTAACCGGGAACTCCTATAATTCACCCCTCCACTTT. The encoded protein is CASSLTGNSYNSPLHF. The complete variable domain, with remaining parts taken from reference TRBV7-2 and TRBJ1-6, reads GAGVSQSPSNKVTEKGKDVELRCDPISGHTALYWYRQSLGQGLEFLIYFQGNSAPDKSGLPSDRFSAERTGGSVSTLTIQRTQQEDSAVYLCASSLTGNSYNSPLHFGNGTRLTVT.

The chain joins TRBV29-1 to TRBJ1-2, with 7 bases that match TRBD1. Germline CDR1 is SQVTM and CDR2 is ANQGSEA. The CDR3 length is 16 residues. After removal of 6 bases from V and 4 bases from J, the junction contained 17 bases not matched to a gene. CDR3 amino acids: CSVARGGTGTIYGYTF. The CDR3 region has the DNA TGCAGCGTCGCACGAGGGGGCACAGGGACGATCTATGGCTACACCTTC.

This clone was observed once. The chain joins TRBV5-6 to TRBJ2-5; possibly TRBD2 for D (6 bases). The CDR3 sequence is 12 residues long. In germline, CDR1 is SGHDT, CDR2 YYEEEE. Trimming shortened V by 5 bases and J by 1 base, and 6 bases separated the two germline ends. The CDR3 DNA sequence: TGTGCCAGCAGGGAGGGCCAAGAGACCCAGTACTTC. Protein: CASREGQETQYF.

The V gene is TRBV6-6, the J gene TRBJ2-7; 7 nucleotides line up with TRBD1. This CDR3 spans 14 amino acids. V was pared by 2 bases and J by 4 bases, with 5 bases of the junction left unmatched. The germline V gene encodes CDR1 MNHNY and CDR2 SVGAGI (reference sequence). The CDR3 DNA sequence: TGTGCCAGCAGTTACGGGACAGTTCAATACGAGCAGTACTTC. It specifies CASSYGTVQYEQYF.

This chain links TRBV7-6 with TRBJ2-3; no reliable D call. This CDR3 contains 15 residues. CDR1 and CDR2 from the germline V gene are SGHVS and FNYEAQ. V dropped 2 bases and J dropped 0 bases, with 9 bases sitting between them. The CDR3 reads CASSLFPGSTDTQYF. CDR3 nucleotides: TGTGCCAGCAGCTTATTCCCGGGTAGCACAGATACGCAGTATTTT.

This chain joins TRBV2 and TRBJ1-6; D unresolved. V shed 6 bases and J shed 9 bases, with 15 bases lying between them. Germline V gene data show CDR1 as SNHLY and CDR2 as FYNNEI. The length of the CDR3 is 14 residues. The CDR3 loop is CASRSGGAGSPLHF. The CDR3 DNA follows: TGTGCCAGCAGATCAGGTGGCGCAGGTTCACCCCTCCACTTT.

Note on this clone: Mismatch with germline at one junction end may stem from a read error. The chain links TRBV19 to TRBJ1-6, with 7 bases aligning to TRBD1. The CDR3 is 14 residues long. Germline V gene lookup returns CDR1 LNHDA and CDR2 SQIVND (reference sequence). Here the CDR3 reads CASSIGGRGSPLHF. The CDR3 DNA sequence: TGTGCCAGTAGCATAGGCGGCAGGGGGTCACCCCTCCACTTT.

The genes are TRBV2 and TRBJ2-7; tentative D call: TRBD1 (6 bases). The germline V and J ends were trimmed by 2 bases and 7 bases, with 15 bases remaining between them. The CDR3 has 14 residues. Germline V gene lookup returns CDR1 SNHLY and CDR2 FYNNEI. Here the CDR3 reads CASSEYSGVQEQYF. For the CDR3, the DNA is TGTGCCAGCAGTGAATACTCAGGGGTCCAAGAGCAGTACTTC.

The chain links TRBV23-1 to TRBJ1-5, with D possibly TRBD1 on 5 matching bases. TRBV23-1 is an open reading frame whose function is uncertain. Trimming stripped 4 bases from V and 11 bases from J, with 12 bases between. The CDR3 consists of 12 residues. Written as DNA, the CDR3 is TGCGCCAGCAGTCCCGGACATTTTTCCCAGCATTTT. It specifies CASSPGHFSQHF.

The chain links TRBV6-5 to TRBJ2-3; 10 nucleotides agree with TRBD2. V trimming: 4 bases; J trimming: 3 bases; junction bases outside the gene matches: 1. The CDR3 contains 14 residues. The V gene's germline CDR1 is MNHEY and CDR2 SVGAGI. The CDR3 protein is CASSSAGGTDTQYF. CDR3 sequence (DNA): TGTGCCAGCAGTTCAGCGGGGGGGACAGATACGCAGTATTTT.

The V and J genes are TRBV6-5 and TRBJ2-1; possible D gene TRBD1, 6 bases. The germline V and J ends were trimmed by 4 bases and 7 bases, with 14 bases remaining between them. CDR3 length: 14 residues. From germline, CDR1 is MNHEY and CDR2 SVGAGI. The CDR3: CASSSSRGRNEQFF. CDR3 sequence (DNA): TGTGCCAGCAGTTCCTCCAGGGGACGGAATGAGCAGTTCTTC.

The chain couples TRBV4-1 to TRBJ2-3; 15 bases fit TRBD2. CDR3 size: 19 residues. Germline V gives CDR1 MGHRA, CDR2 YSYEKL. V shed 1 base, J shed 2 bases, and the junction held 7 bases outside the gene matches. In nucleotides, the CDR3 is TGCGCCAGCAGCCAAGGGACTAGCGGGGGGGCGTCGTCCACAGATACGCAGTATTTT. This gives the protein CASSQGTSGGASSTDTQYF.

The rearrangement joins TRBV6-1 to TRBJ2-1; a weak D match, TRBD2 (6 bases). CDR3 size: 14 residues. V lost 10 bases to trimming and J lost 1 base, with 14 bases between them. The germline gives CDR1 MNHNS, CDR2 SASEGT. This CDR3 reads CATQAGTSYNEQFF. The CDR3 DNA sequence: TGTGCCACCCAAGCGGGCACTTCCTACAATGAGCAGTTCTTC.

The chain has TRBV5-3 and TRBJ1-2; TRBD1 matches at 9 bases. TRBV5-3 belongs to the ORF category, with a function that is uncertain. The CDR3 is 15 amino acids. V trimming: 4 bases; J trimming: 5 bases; junction bases outside the gene matches: 9. The CDR3 loop reads CARSTNKDRGYGYTF. The CDR3 DNA sequence: TGTGCCAGAAGCACAAACAAGGACAGGGGATATGGCTACACCTTC.

This chain connects TRBV7-9 to TRBJ2-5; TRBD1 matches 7 bases. The junction had 5 bases not matched to a gene; V was cut back by 3 bases and J by 1 base. Germline V gives CDR1 SEHNR, CDR2 FQNEAQ (reference sequence). The CDR3 loop spans 15 amino acids. The CDR3 sequence is CASSLYGTVQETQYF. The CDR3 DNA follows: TGTGCCAGCAGCTTGTATGGGACAGTCCAAGAGACCCAGTACTTC. Complete variable domain (other parts from reference TRBV7-9 and TRBJ2-5): DTGVSQNPRHKITKRGQNVTFRCDPISEHNRLYWYRQTLGQGPEFLTYFQNEAQLEKSRLLSDRFSAERPKGSFSTLEIQRTEQGDSAMYLCASSLYGTVQETQYFGPGTRLLVL.

This clone was recorded once. The gene calls are TRBV7-6 and TRBJ2-1; D call uncertain. The CDR3 sequence is 12 residues long. In germline, CDR1 is SGHVS, CDR2 FNYEAQ. The germline V and J ends were trimmed by 4 bases and 7 bases, with 8 bases remaining between them. CDR3 coding DNA: TGTGCCAGCAGCTCCTTAGCAAATGAGCAGTTCTTC. It specifies CASSSLANEQFF.

V is TRBV28 and J is TRBJ1-1; D is undetermined. Germline CDR1 reads MDHEN; CDR2 reads SYDVKM. The CDR3 length is 16 residues. V was clipped by 7 bases and J by 6 bases, with 24 bases between them. CDR3 nucleotide sequence: TGTGCCAGCAACCCTAGCGGGCGCGGGGAGGTCGCTGAAGCTTTCTTT. It specifies CASNPSGRGEVAEAFF.

The J gene is TRBJ2-1, the V gene TRBV28; 8 nucleotides match TRBD2. The CDR3 extends over 13 amino acids. V lost 7 bases and J lost 6; bases outside the gene matches: 5. CDR1 is MDHEN and CDR2 is SYDVKM in the germline V gene. The CDR3 coding sequence is TGTGCCAGCATCAAAGCGGGAGCCAATGAGCAGTTCTTC. Translating it yields CASIKAGANEQFF.

This clone showed up just a few times. The J gene is TRBJ1-2, the V gene TRBV4-2; TRBD1 matches at 8 bases. CDR3 length: 16 residues. Trimming at V came to 5 bases and at J to 7 bases, leaving 15 bases not matched to a gene. Looked up from germline, CDR1 is LGHNA and CDR2 is YNFKEQ. CDR3 amino acids: CASSSETGASRGGYTF. CDR3 sequence (DNA): TGTGCCAGCAGCTCAGAGACAGGGGCCAGCAGAGGTGGCTACACCTTC.

The rearrangement links TRBV6-5 to TRBJ1-5; D is perhaps TRBD1 (6 bases). Per the germline V gene, CDR1 is MNHEY and CDR2 is SVGAGI. The CDR3 length is 14 residues. The germline V and J ends were trimmed by 5 bases and 3 bases, with 11 bases remaining between them. The CDR3 is CASSIQGYNQPQHF. In DNA form, the CDR3 reads TGTGCCAGCAGTATACAGGGATACAATCAGCCCCAGCATTTT.

This chain joins TRBV2 and TRBJ1-3; D remains ambiguous. V dropped 6 bases and J dropped 4 bases, with 16 bases sitting between them. The germline V gene encodes CDR1 SNHLY and CDR2 FYNNEI. The CDR3 is made up of 15 amino acids. CDR3 protein: CASRAGEVRGNTIYF. The CDR3, as DNA: TGTGCCAGCAGGGCCGGGGAGGTGAGAGGAAACACCATATATTTT.

The V call is TRBV28, the J call TRBJ2-7, with unresolved D. The V and J ends lost 6 bases and 2 bases respectively, with 14 bases between them. The CDR3 runs 14 residues. Germline assignment: CDR1 MDHEN and CDR2 SYDVKM. The CDR3 loop reads CASSPRVHTYEQYV. DNA for the CDR3: TGTGCCAGCAGCCCCCGGGTCCATACCTACGAGCAGTACGTC.

V gene TRBV15 combines with J gene TRBJ2-5, with D tentatively TRBD2 (5 bases). V was shortened by 1 base and J by 5 bases, with 17 bases between the two germline ends. Germline CDR1 is LNHNV and CDR2 is YYDKDF (reference sequence). The CDR3 extends over 16 amino acids. The CDR3 DNA is TGTGCCACCAGCAGAGTTGGAACGGCCGGGGTCGAGACCCAGTACTTC. It specifies CATSRVGTAGVETQYF.